This is a list of T cell receptor beta chains from one sample in a study of T cell responses to AZD1222 COVID-19 vaccine. Measured with immunoSEQ multiplex PCR; TCRdb has only the in-frame clones, and not every one. The repertoire has 80,000 or so clones, more than 80% of them found once; the top ten carry 5% to 6%. The sequencing here drew on peripheral blood, taken on day 0 of AZD1222 vaccination. These receptors all stem from an adult in good health. The CDR3 runs from the conserved cysteine through the conserved F or W. D genes are given only for firm matches. Part of the rows lack a size; the others show once, few, many or a class for expanded clones.

d_call: -
clone_size: -
j_call: TRBJ1-2
v_call: TRBV11-2
cdr3_nt: TGTGCCAGCAGCTTAGCCCCGGCAGCTAACTATGGCTACACCTTC
cdr3_aa: CASSLAPAANYGYTF

d_call: TRBD1
clone_size: few
j_call: TRBJ1-5
v_call: TRBV19
cdr3_nt: TGTGCCAGTAACAGGGGGCCGGAGCAGCCCCAGCATTTT
cdr3_aa: CASNRGPEQPQHF

d_call: -
clone_size: few
j_call: TRBJ1-1
v_call: TRBV3-1/TRBV3-2
cdr3_nt: TGTGCCAGCAGCCAAGGTCCGAACACTGAAGCTTTCTTT
cdr3_aa: CASSQGPNTEAFF

d_call: -
clone_size: -
j_call: TRBJ1-2
v_call: TRBV20-1
cdr3_nt: TGCAGTGCTAGTGCATTTCAGGAGGACTATGGCTACACCTTC
cdr3_aa: CSASAFQEDYGYTF

d_call: -
clone_size: -
j_call: TRBJ2-5
v_call: TRBV9
cdr3_nt: TGTGCCAGCAGCCCCCCGGCTTCCGCAAGTGAGACCCAGTACTTC
cdr3_aa: CASSPPASASETQYF

d_call: TRBD1
clone_size: -
j_call: TRBJ2-7
v_call: TRBV7-9
cdr3_nt: TGTGCCAGCAGCGGCCCCGGTAGGGACAGGATCTCCTACGAGCAGTACTTC
cdr3_aa: CASSGPGRDRISYEQYF

d_call: -
clone_size: -
j_call: TRBJ1-2
v_call: TRBV6-1
cdr3_nt: TGTGCCAGCAGTGAGTCCAGGGTCTATGGCTACACCTTC
cdr3_aa: CASSESRVYGYTF

d_call: -
clone_size: few
j_call: TRBJ1-2
v_call: TRBV4-2
cdr3_nt: TGTGCCAGCAGCCAAGTCTCCACAGGGTACTATGGCTACACCTTC
cdr3_aa: CASSQVSTGYYGYTF

d_call: -
clone_size: -
j_call: TRBJ2-2
v_call: TRBV5-4
cdr3_nt: TGTGCCAGCAGCTTTGACCCCGGGGGGCGGGCCGGGGAGCTGTTTTTT
cdr3_aa: CASSFDPGGRAGELFF

d_call: -
clone_size: -
j_call: TRBJ1-5
v_call: TRBV6-5
cdr3_nt: TGTGCCAGCAGTTACGGCCAGGAAAATCAGCCCCAGCATTTT
cdr3_aa: CASSYGQENQPQHF

d_call: -
clone_size: once
j_call: TRBJ1-2
v_call: TRBV6-2/TRBV6-3
cdr3_nt: TGTGCCAGCAGTTACCTGTTAGGCTACACCTTC
cdr3_aa: CASSYLLGYTF

d_call: -
clone_size: -
j_call: TRBJ2-5
v_call: TRBV4-1
cdr3_nt: TGCGCCAGCAGCCAAGCCAATTTAGGGGCATTCCACCAAGAGACCCAGTACTTC
cdr3_aa: CASSQANLGAFHQETQYF

d_call: TRBD1
clone_size: once
j_call: TRBJ1-2
v_call: TRBV6-5
cdr3_nt: TGTGCCAGCAGCCCAGGGGGCTATGGCTACACCTTC
cdr3_aa: CASSPGGYGYTF

d_call: TRBD1
clone_size: -
j_call: TRBJ1-2
v_call: TRBV4-3
cdr3_nt: TGCGCCAGCAGCCGGGACAGGGAGTGGTCCTATGGCTACACCTTC
cdr3_aa: CASSRDREWSYGYTF

d_call: -
clone_size: -
j_call: TRBJ2-2
v_call: TRBV5-1
cdr3_nt: TGCGCCAGCAGCTTGACAGGGACCGGGGAGCTGTTTTTT
cdr3_aa: CASSLTGTGELFF

d_call: -
clone_size: -
j_call: TRBJ1-2
v_call: TRBV7-9
cdr3_nt: TGTGCCAGCAGCCCTTTAGGGGGAAATCTCGGCTACACCTTC
cdr3_aa: CASSPLGGNLGYTF

d_call: -
clone_size: -
j_call: TRBJ2-2
v_call: TRBV5-8
cdr3_nt: TGTGCCAGCAGCCGAGGGACTACCGGGGAGCTGTTTTTT
cdr3_aa: CASSRGTTGELFF

d_call: -
clone_size: -
j_call: TRBJ1-2
v_call: TRBV5-8
cdr3_nt: TGTGCCAGCAGCTGGACGCCGAACTATGGCTACACCTTC
cdr3_aa: CASSWTPNYGYTF

d_call: TRBD1
clone_size: -
j_call: TRBJ1-1
v_call: TRBV7-3
cdr3_nt: TGTGCCAGCAGGATACGGGGACAGCGGGGGACTGAAGCTTTCTTT
cdr3_aa: CASRIRGQRGTEAFF

d_call: -
clone_size: -
j_call: TRBJ1-2
v_call: TRBV28
cdr3_nt: TGTGCCAGCAGTCCACGACAGTATGGCTACACCTTC
cdr3_aa: CASSPRQYGYTF

d_call: -
clone_size: -
j_call: TRBJ2-1
v_call: TRBV19
cdr3_nt: TGTGCCAGTAGTATGGGGAATGAGCAGTTCTTC
cdr3_aa: CASSMGNEQFF

d_call: -
clone_size: once
j_call: TRBJ1-1
v_call: TRBV5-1
cdr3_nt: TGCGCCAGCAGGTCAGGGATGAACACTGAAGCTTTCTTT
cdr3_aa: CASRSGMNTEAFF

d_call: -
clone_size: -
j_call: TRBJ1-2
v_call: TRBV28
cdr3_nt: TGTGCCAGCAGTGAGGAATATAACTATGGCTACACCTTC
cdr3_aa: CASSEEYNYGYTF

d_call: -
clone_size: once
j_call: TRBJ2-1
v_call: TRBV13
cdr3_nt: TGTGCCAGCAGCTTAAAGGGCTTCGGCAATGAGCAGTTCTTC
cdr3_aa: CASSLKGFGNEQFF

d_call: -
clone_size: -
j_call: TRBJ2-5
v_call: TRBV19
cdr3_nt: TGTGCCAGTAGTCCCACAGGGAGAGAGACCCAGTACTTC
cdr3_aa: CASSPTGRETQYF

d_call: -
clone_size: -
j_call: TRBJ2-3
v_call: TRBV5-1
cdr3_nt: TGCGCCAGCAGCCTCTTGGTGACAGGCGGAACAGATACGCAGTATTTT
cdr3_aa: CASSLLVTGGTDTQYF

d_call: -
clone_size: -
j_call: TRBJ1-2
v_call: TRBV29-1
cdr3_nt: TGCAGCGCCTACCCAGGCAGAGCTAACTATGGCTACACCTTC
cdr3_aa: CSAYPGRANYGYTF

d_call: -
clone_size: -
j_call: TRBJ1-2
v_call: TRBV7-9
cdr3_nt: TGTGCCAGCAGCCTATCGACGTTGGCGGGCGGCTACACCTTC
cdr3_aa: CASSLSTLAGGYTF

d_call: TRBD2
clone_size: -
j_call: TRBJ2-1
v_call: TRBV30
cdr3_nt: TGTGCCTGGGGCGCGGGGGGGAACAATGAGCAGTTCTTC
cdr3_aa: CAWGAGGNNEQFF

d_call: TRBD1
clone_size: -
j_call: TRBJ1-2
v_call: TRBV4-3
cdr3_nt: TGCGCCAGCAGCGTTCACAGGGGGCTAGTCCCTTCTAACTATGGCTACACCTTC
cdr3_aa: CASSVHRGLVPSNYGYTF

d_call: TRBD1
clone_size: -
j_call: TRBJ2-3
v_call: TRBV25-1
cdr3_nt: TGTGCCAGCAGTGCCTTGGGACAGGGTTTCGTAGATACGCAGTATTTT
cdr3_aa: CASSALGQGFVDTQYF

d_call: -
clone_size: once
j_call: TRBJ2-1
v_call: TRBV28
cdr3_nt: TGTGCCAGCAGTTTTGGGGGGTTGAGCTCCTACAATGAGCAGTTCTTC
cdr3_aa: CASSFGGLSSYNEQFF

d_call: TRBD1
clone_size: -
j_call: TRBJ1-1
v_call: TRBV18
cdr3_nt: TGTGCCAGCTCACCCGGGACAGGGGTGGGAGAAGCTTTCTTT
cdr3_aa: CASSPGTGVGEAFF

d_call: -
clone_size: -
j_call: TRBJ1-1
v_call: TRBV3-1/TRBV3-2
cdr3_nt: TGTGCCAGCAGCCCCCTTGAGTTGGGGGAAAACACTGAAGCTTTCTTT
cdr3_aa: CASSPLELGENTEAFF

d_call: -
clone_size: few
j_call: TRBJ1-5
v_call: TRBV7-8
cdr3_nt: TGTGCCAGCAGCTTACTTGCAGGCGGGAGCAATCAGCCCCAGCATTTT
cdr3_aa: CASSLLAGGSNQPQHF

d_call: TRBD1
clone_size: once
j_call: TRBJ1-5
v_call: TRBV7-9
cdr3_nt: TGTGCCAGCAGCTCGCCGGGACAGGGGCTGGATCAGCCCCAGCATTTT
cdr3_aa: CASSSPGQGLDQPQHF

d_call: -
clone_size: -
j_call: TRBJ1-1
v_call: TRBV28
cdr3_nt: TGTGCCAGCAGTTTGGCGTTGACTGAAGCTTTCTTT
cdr3_aa: CASSLALTEAFF

d_call: -
clone_size: -
j_call: TRBJ1-1
v_call: TRBV7-3
cdr3_nt: TGTGCCAGCAGCCCCCAACCCGACAGTATGAACACTGAAGCTTTCTTT
cdr3_aa: CASSPQPDSMNTEAFF

d_call: -
clone_size: once
j_call: TRBJ2-2
v_call: TRBV24-1
cdr3_nt: TGTGCCGTACAAATTTCGAACACCGGGGAGCTGTTTTTT
cdr3_aa: CAVQISNTGELFF

d_call: -
clone_size: -
j_call: TRBJ1-5
v_call: TRBV6-5
cdr3_nt: TGTGCCAGCAGTTACTCCAGGGGCGGGGGTCAGCCCCAGCATTTT
cdr3_aa: CASSYSRGGGQPQHF

d_call: TRBD2
clone_size: -
j_call: TRBJ2-7
v_call: TRBV5-1
cdr3_nt: TGCGCCAGCAGCTTGGACGGGGCGGGGGGGCCCTACGAGCAGTACTTC
cdr3_aa: CASSLDGAGGPYEQYF

d_call: -
clone_size: -
j_call: TRBJ1-1
v_call: TRBV18
cdr3_nt: TGTGCCAGCTCTCCGCTCCCGTACAGTGAAGCTTTCTTT
cdr3_aa: CASSPLPYSEAFF

d_call: -
clone_size: -
j_call: TRBJ1-1
v_call: TRBV15
cdr3_nt: TGTGCCACCAGCAGAATCCCCGGTTCTAACACTGAAGCTTTCTTT
cdr3_aa: CATSRIPGSNTEAFF

d_call: -
clone_size: -
j_call: TRBJ1-1
v_call: TRBV14
cdr3_nt: TGTGCCAGCAGCCTCAAAATAGGGAACACTGAAGCTTTCTTT
cdr3_aa: CASSLKIGNTEAFF

d_call: -
clone_size: -
j_call: TRBJ1-6
v_call: TRBV27
cdr3_nt: TGTGCCAGCAGTTTCACCGGGCTTTATTCACCCCTCCACTTT
cdr3_aa: CASSFTGLYSPLHF

d_call: -
clone_size: few
j_call: TRBJ1-5
v_call: TRBV3-1/TRBV3-2
cdr3_nt: TGTGCCAGCAGCCAAGATTACGGAGGGGGACAGCCCCAGCATTTT
cdr3_aa: CASSQDYGGGQPQHF

d_call: -
clone_size: -
j_call: TRBJ1-1
v_call: TRBV24-1
cdr3_nt: TGTGCCACCAGTGAGCAGGGGACTGAAGCTTTCTTT
cdr3_aa: CATSEQGTEAFF

d_call: -
clone_size: -
j_call: TRBJ2-3
v_call: TRBV9
cdr3_nt: TGTGCCAGCGAACAATTTAGCACAGATACGCAGTATTTT
cdr3_aa: CASEQFSTDTQYF

d_call: -
clone_size: -
j_call: TRBJ1-1
v_call: TRBV30
cdr3_nt: TGTGCCTGTAAAAGGGGAATGGCCGCGGGGACTGAAGCTTTCTTT
cdr3_aa: CACKRGMAAGTEAFF

d_call: TRBD1
clone_size: -
j_call: TRBJ1-5
v_call: TRBV10-3
cdr3_nt: TGTGCCATCAGTGAGGACAGGGGAGGTCAGCCCCAGCATTTT
cdr3_aa: CAISEDRGGQPQHF

d_call: -
clone_size: -
j_call: TRBJ2-3
v_call: TRBV28
cdr3_nt: TGTGCCAGCAGTTTCTTGGCGGGCACAGATACGCAGTATTTT
cdr3_aa: CASSFLAGTDTQYF

d_call: -
clone_size: -
j_call: TRBJ1-2
v_call: TRBV6-5
cdr3_nt: TGTGCCAGCAGTTACTTTGGGGAAGGCTACACCTTC
cdr3_aa: CASSYFGEGYTF

d_call: -
clone_size: -
j_call: TRBJ2-7
v_call: TRBV10-2
cdr3_nt: TGCGCCAGCAGCCCTGGGCCCTACGAGCAGTACTTC
cdr3_aa: CASSPGPYEQYF